The rows below give T cell receptor beta chains drawn from one sample of a study of tumor-infiltrating lymphocytes in primary liver carcinoma. TCRdb independently ran MiXCR on the multiplex PCR reads; one entry per CDR3 protein. Of a few hundred thousand distinct CDR3 sequences listed, around three fifths are singletons. Sample: peripheral blood. The source of these receptors is a woman aged 30 to 39 with primary liver carcinoma and hepatitis B virus infection. The CDR3 runs from the conserved cysteine through the conserved F or W. Fields, in order: D gene, CDR3 length, clone size, V gene, J gene, CDR3 DNA, CDR3 protein. A D gene is named only where the DNA matches it firmly. Clone size appears in some rows only: once, few, many, or a class for an expanded clone.

d_gene: .
len: 15
abundance: .
v_gene: TRBV12-3/TRBV12-4
j_gene: TRBJ2-5
CDR3nt: TGTGCCAGCACCCCGGACCAAGCCCAATCACAGACCCAGTACTTC
CDR3aa: CASTPDQAQSQTQYF

d_gene: TRBD1
len: 17
abundance: many
v_gene: TRBV5-4
j_gene: TRBJ2-1
CDR3nt: TGTGCCAGCAGCTTTGGGGCCGGGACAGGGGTCTACAATGAGCAGTTCTTC
CDR3aa: CASSFGAGTGVYNEQFF

d_gene: .
len: 16
abundance: .
v_gene: TRBV11-2
j_gene: TRBJ2-3
CDR3nt: TGTTCCAGCAGCTTAGAAGTCAGGACCAGCACAGATACGCAGTATTTT
CDR3aa: CSSSLEVRTSTDTQYF

d_gene: .
len: 14
abundance: many
v_gene: TRBV6-1
j_gene: TRBJ1-1
CDR3nt: TGTGCCAGCAGTCCTGCGGCGCCCGGCACTGAAGCTTTCTTT
CDR3aa: CASSPAAPGTEAFF

d_gene: TRBD1
len: 17
abundance: few
v_gene: TRBV6-6
j_gene: TRBJ1-1
CDR3nt: TGTGCCAGCAGTCCCACTTTCAGGGGGCGTCTTAACACTGAAGCTTTCTTT
CDR3aa: CASSPTFRGRLNTEAFF

d_gene: .
len: 10
abundance: few
v_gene: TRBV10-1
j_gene: TRBJ1-4
CDR3nt: TGCGCCAGCATACGGAAAAAACTGTTTTTT
CDR3aa: CASIRKKLFF

d_gene: .
len: 11
abundance: .
v_gene: TRBV7-9
j_gene: TRBJ2-5
CDR3nt: TGTGCCAGCAGCTGGACGGAGACCCAGTACTTC
CDR3aa: CASSWTETQYF

d_gene: TRBD1
len: 15
abundance: few
v_gene: TRBV6-1
j_gene: TRBJ1-6
CDR3nt: TGTGCCAGCAGTGAATTCGCAGGGGGCAATTCACCCCTCCACTTT
CDR3aa: CASSEFAGGNSPLHF

d_gene: TRBD2
len: 14
abundance: .
v_gene: TRBV6-5
j_gene: TRBJ2-7
CDR3nt: TGTGCCAGCAGTTACGGGACTAGTAGCTACGAGCACTACTTC
CDR3aa: CASSYGTSSYEHYF

d_gene: TRBD2
len: 17
abundance: .
v_gene: TRBV5-6
j_gene: TRBJ2-5
CDR3nt: TGTGCCAGCAGCTTGGGAAGGCGTTGGACTAGCATAGAGACCCAGTACTTC
CDR3aa: CASSLGRRWTSIETQYF

d_gene: .
len: 14
abundance: .
v_gene: TRBV6-5
j_gene: TRBJ2-7
CDR3nt: TGTGCCAGCAGTTACTCGAAGGGTGGATACGAGCAGTACTTC
CDR3aa: CASSYSKGGYEQYF

d_gene: .
len: 14
abundance: few
v_gene: TRBV28
j_gene: TRBJ1-5
CDR3nt: TGTGCCAGCAGTTTGACAGCCTCCAATCAGCCCCAGCATTTT
CDR3aa: CASSLTASNQPQHF

d_gene: TRBD1
len: 16
abundance: few
v_gene: TRBV5-4
j_gene: TRBJ2-3
CDR3nt: TGTGCCAGCAGCACCCGGAAGGGGGCCAGCACAGATACGCAGTATTTT
CDR3aa: CASSTRKGASTDTQYF

d_gene: TRBD1
len: 16
abundance: few
v_gene: TRBV4-3
j_gene: TRBJ2-6
CDR3nt: TGCGCCAGCAGCCAAGGACGAACAGGGGTGTTTAATATCCTGACTTTC
CDR3aa: CASSQGRTGVFNILTF

d_gene: TRBD1
len: 15
abundance: few
v_gene: TRBV28
j_gene: TRBJ2-2
CDR3nt: TGTGCCAGCTCAAGGGGGACAGCGAACACCGGGGAGCTGTTTTTT
CDR3aa: CASSRGTANTGELFF

d_gene: .
len: 14
abundance: .
v_gene: TRBV6-5
j_gene: TRBJ2-7
CDR3nt: TGTGCCAGCAGGAGAGGTCAGGGACACTACGAGCAGTACTTC
CDR3aa: CASRRGQGHYEQYF

d_gene: .
len: 11
abundance: .
v_gene: TRBV6-5
j_gene: TRBJ1-1
CDR3nt: TGTGCCGGCAGTACCAAAAGTAAAGCTTTCTTT
CDR3aa: CAGSTKSKAFF

d_gene: TRBD2
len: 16
abundance: .
v_gene: TRBV6-6
j_gene: TRBJ2-1
CDR3nt: TGTGCCAGCAGCCAAATGACTAGCGGGATGGTTAGTGAGCAGTTCTTC
CDR3aa: CASSQMTSGMVSEQFF

d_gene: .
len: 11
abundance: few
v_gene: TRBV6-2/TRBV6-3
j_gene: TRBJ2-7
CDR3nt: TGTGCCAGCAGTAACAACAACGAGCAGTACTTC
CDR3aa: CASSNNNEQYF

d_gene: .
len: 12
abundance: many
v_gene: TRBV4-2
j_gene: TRBJ2-5
CDR3nt: TGTGCCAGCAGCCACTCTGCCGGGACCCAGTACTTC
CDR3aa: CASSHSAGTQYF

d_gene: .
len: 16
abundance: .
v_gene: TRBV11-2
j_gene: TRBJ2-2
CDR3nt: TGTGCCAGCAGATGGAAGTGTACACCGGGTCTCGGGGGGCTGTTTTTT
CDR3aa: CASRWKCTPGLGGLFF

d_gene: .
len: 15
abundance: many
v_gene: TRBV12-3/TRBV12-4
j_gene: TRBJ2-1
CDR3nt: TGTGCCAGCAGCCCTACTAGTGATTCCTACAATGAGCAGTTCTTC
CDR3aa: CASSPTSDSYNEQFF

d_gene: .
len: 11
abundance: .
v_gene: TRBV5-8
j_gene: TRBJ2-1
CDR3nt: TGTGCCAGCAGCCTAAGGGTAGGGCAGTTCTTC
CDR3aa: CASSLRVGQFF

d_gene: .
len: 14
abundance: once
v_gene: TRBV11-2
j_gene: TRBJ1-1
CDR3nt: TGTGTCAGTAGCAGACCGGGACAAAAACGGGAAGCTTTCTTT
CDR3aa: CVSSRPGQKREAFF

d_gene: TRBD2
len: 15
abundance: .
v_gene: TRBV6-1
j_gene: TRBJ2-1
CDR3nt: TGTGCCAGCAGGACTAGCGCCACGACCTACAATGAGCAGTTCTTC
CDR3aa: CASRTSATTYNEQFF

d_gene: .
len: 18
abundance: few
v_gene: TRBV12-3/TRBV12-4
j_gene: TRBJ2-1
CDR3nt: TGTGCCTGCAGTTTTCCGTATGTTCTTGAGGGGAAATACAATGAGCAGTTCTTC
CDR3aa: CACSFPYVLEGKYNEQFF

d_gene: TRBD1
len: 14
abundance: .
v_gene: TRBV28
j_gene: TRBJ1-4
CDR3nt: TGTGCCAGCATCCCGACAGGGCGAACTGAAAAACTGTTTTTT
CDR3aa: CASIPTGRTEKLFF

d_gene: .
len: 17
abundance: .
v_gene: TRBV12-3/TRBV12-4
j_gene: TRBJ2-5
CDR3nt: TGTGCCAGCAGTTTAGGGGCGGGGGACAGCACTCAAGAGACCCAGTACTTC
CDR3aa: CASSLGAGDSTQETQYF

d_gene: .
len: 11
abundance: .
v_gene: TRBV5-4
j_gene: TRBJ2-7
CDR3nt: TGTGCCAGCAGCCTAGGACAAGAGGAGTACTTC
CDR3aa: CASSLGQEEYF

d_gene: .
len: 15
abundance: .
v_gene: TRBV7-9
j_gene: TRBJ2-3
CDR3nt: TGTGCCAGCAGCTTGTTGACGGGAAGTACAGATACGCAGTATTTT
CDR3aa: CASSLLTGSTDTQYF

d_gene: .
len: 13
abundance: few
v_gene: TRBV7-9
j_gene: TRBJ2-7
CDR3nt: TGTGCCAGCAGCTTTGACCCTACCTACGAGCAGTACTTC
CDR3aa: CASSFDPTYEQYF

d_gene: .
len: 16
abundance: .
v_gene: TRBV5-1
j_gene: TRBJ2-3
CDR3nt: TGCGCCAGCAGCCTCCGCGGCGGAGCTAGCACAGATACGCAGTATTTT
CDR3aa: CASSLRGGASTDTQYF

d_gene: TRBD2
len: 16
abundance: many
v_gene: TRBV29-1
j_gene: TRBJ2-3
CDR3nt: TGCAGCGCGGCGGGTGGTCCGGCGGGAGCCGCAGATACGCAGTATTTT
CDR3aa: CSAAGGPAGAADTQYF

d_gene: .
len: 14
abundance: few
v_gene: TRBV24-1
j_gene: TRBJ2-6
CDR3nt: TGTGCCACCAGTTCCTCCGGTGGGGCCAACGTCCTGACTTTC
CDR3aa: CATSSSGGANVLTF

d_gene: .
len: 15
abundance: .
v_gene: TRBV12-3/TRBV12-4
j_gene: TRBJ2-7
CDR3nt: TGTGCCAGCAGTTTAGGTAGGGCACGGGTCTACGAGCACTACTTC
CDR3aa: CASSLGRARVYEHYF

d_gene: TRBD2
len: 17
abundance: .
v_gene: TRBV2
j_gene: TRBJ2-7
CDR3nt: TGTGCCAGCAGTGTTAACCTAGCGGGAGGACTCTCCTACGAGCAGTACTTC
CDR3aa: CASSVNLAGGLSYEQYF

d_gene: .
len: 15
abundance: .
v_gene: TRBV5-6
j_gene: TRBJ2-1
CDR3nt: TGTGCCAGCACTTTCGGAAGCGGAAATTACAATGAGCAGTTCTTC
CDR3aa: CASTFGSGNYNEQFF

d_gene: TRBD1
len: 14
abundance: many
v_gene: TRBV6-1
j_gene: TRBJ2-7
CDR3nt: TGTGCCACCACCGGGACAGGGACAGAGAACGAGCAGTACTTC
CDR3aa: CATTGTGTENEQYF

d_gene: TRBD2
len: 17
abundance: .
v_gene: TRBV12-3/TRBV12-4
j_gene: TRBJ2-7
CDR3nt: TGTGCCAGCAGTCTATCCGGGACTAGCGGGACGGTTCTCGTGCAGTACTTC
CDR3aa: CASSLSGTSGTVLVQYF

d_gene: TRBD2
len: 16
abundance: once
v_gene: TRBV12-5
j_gene: TRBJ2-5
CDR3nt: TGTGCTAGTGCCACCACTAGCGGCGGCCACAGGGAGACCCAGTACTTC
CDR3aa: CASATTSGGHRETQYF

d_gene: .
len: 13
abundance: few
v_gene: TRBV14
j_gene: TRBJ2-1
CDR3nt: TGTGCCAGCAGTCCGCTGACCTACAATGAGCAGTTCTTC
CDR3aa: CASSPLTYNEQFF

d_gene: .
len: 15
abundance: once
v_gene: TRBV28
j_gene: TRBJ2-7
CDR3nt: TGTGCCAGCGGTTCCCCGGGTGGGAGGATATACGAGCAGTACTTC
CDR3aa: CASGSPGGRIYEQYF

d_gene: TRBD1
len: 12
abundance: few
v_gene: TRBV29-1
j_gene: TRBJ2-7
CDR3nt: TGCAGCGGCCCGGGACAGATCTACGAGCAGTACTTC
CDR3aa: CSGPGQIYEQYF

d_gene: .
len: 14
abundance: .
v_gene: TRBV12-3/TRBV12-4
j_gene: TRBJ2-7
CDR3nt: TGTGCCAGCAGTTTTATCGGTAATCCCTACGAGCAGTACTTC
CDR3aa: CASSFIGNPYEQYF

d_gene: .
len: 13
abundance: .
v_gene: TRBV5-1
j_gene: TRBJ1-4
CDR3nt: TGCGCCAGCAGCTTGGGCGGAGACGCAAACCTGTTTTTT
CDR3aa: CASSLGGDANLFF